This T cell receptor beta chain stems from a study of shared clonotypes between healthy human individuals. Execution of the assay was at deep level. Libraries were prepared by immunoSEQ multiplex PCR; TCRdb keeps only in-frame clonotypes and omits some of them. Among hundreds of thousands of clones, just over 75% were seen once, and the ten largest hold 12%. The donors, healthy adults who were HIV-negative, had experienced no recent acute infections or vaccinations. This clone was detected many times. Trimming removed 7 bases from V and 5 bases from J; junction bases left unmatched: 4. CDR1 and CDR2 (germline): MNHNY, SVGAGI (reference sequence). This CDR3 region has 12 residues.

The clonotype was recovered from a middle-aged woman in good health. Some clones in this sample may be carry-over from other donors' samples. Sequencing was done on a sample of PBMCs. The V and J genes are TRBV6-6 and TRBJ2-7; 8 positions match TRBD2. CDR3 DNA sequence: TGTGCCAGCACCGGGGGGGGAAACGAGCAGTACTTC. This encodes CASTGGGNEQYF.